This T cell receptor (beta chain) was found in a study of vaccination and CD4 T cells after COVID-19. To note about this clonotype: Its antigen remains unknown.

Treatment specified: 10-day PBMC culture with coronavirus spike peptide pools or control peptides (ViraFEST assay). An Oncomine TCR Beta short-read assay was used to sequence the DNA from cultured CD4+ T cells. Genomic DNA was extracted from cultured CD4+ T cells. TCRdb reprocessed the PCR reads with MiXCR, giving one entry per CDR3 protein. The table records around 13,000 distinct CDR3 sequences, 25% to 35% of them present only once. CDR3 length: 17 residues. V shed 6 bases, J shed 3 bases, and the junction held 14 bases outside the gene matches. Germline-derived CDR1 and CDR2 are LNHDA and SQIVND (reference sequence).

This TCR derives from a human donor who had recovered from COVID-19. Sequencing was performed on CD4+ T cells from blood, cultured in vitro. The gene calls are TRBV19 and TRBJ1-5; the match to TRBD1 covers 7 bases. The CDR3 protein is CASRNLAGGGLNQPQHF. CDR3 bases: TGTGCCAGTAGGAACCTAGCAGGGGGGGGGCTCAATCAGCCCCAGCATTTT.